The 18 T cell receptor beta chains presented below share a single source sample, sequenced in a study of Tregs in tolerant kidney transplant recipients. TCRdb's table, derived via immunoSEQ multiplex PCR, lists solely in-frame clones and lacks some. Among 200,000 to 300,000 clones, approximately 83% were seen once, and the ten largest hold less than 0.75%. Specimen: CD4+ T cells from blood. The receptors were sampled from a human donor in good health.

The V call is TRBV5-1, the J call TRBJ1-1; 9 bases map to TRBD1. Germline values: CDR1 SGHRS, CDR2 YFSETQ. V dropped 3 bases and J dropped 3; count of bases not matched to a gene: 9. The CDR3 is 16 residues long. The chain's CDR3 is CASSWYGTGKDTEAFF. The CDR3 DNA sequence: TGCGCCAGCAGCTGGTATGGGACAGGGAAGGACACTGAAGCTTTCTTT.

The gene calls are TRBV19 and TRBJ2-3; 10 positions agree with TRBD2. Per the germline V gene, CDR1 is LNHDA and CDR2 is SQIVND (reference sequence). Unmatched junction bases numbered 10, after V lost 6 bases and J lost 4 bases. The CDR3 has 16 residues. CDR3 residues: CASRQVAGGKADTQYF. CDR3 bases: TGTGCCAGTAGGCAGGTAGCGGGGGGAAAGGCAGATACGCAGTATTTT.

This rearrangement joins TRBV7-2 to TRBJ2-1, with unresolved D. The V gene's germline CDR1 is SGHTA and CDR2 FQGNSA. This CDR3 has 15 amino acids. Between the trimmed V and J ends, which lost 4 bases and 3 bases, there was a span of 13 bases. The CDR3 reads CASSSGGPSYNEQFF. CDR3 DNA: TGTGCCAGCAGCTCTGGTGGGCCCAGCTACAATGAGCAGTTCTTC.

The genes are TRBV30 and TRBJ2-3; D might be TRBD1 (5 bases). This CDR3 is built from 16 residues. Germline values: CDR1 GTSNPN, CDR2 SVGIG (reference sequence). Deletions cut 0 bases from V and 2 bases from J, with 15 bases between. Written as DNA, the CDR3 is TGTGCCTGGAGTGTCGGAACAGGCGTTCCCACAGATACGCAGTATTTT. Its protein is CAWSVGTGVPTDTQYF.

The chain joins TRBV15 to TRBJ2-7; a possible D gene is TRBD1 (5 bases). The CDR3 spans 13 residues. With 1 base removed from V and 3 bases from J, the gap between germline ends came to 7 bases. CDR1 and CDR2 (germline): LNHNV, YYDKDF (reference sequence). The CDR3 sequence: CATSRGTNYEQYF. CDR3 nucleotides: TGTGCCACCAGCAGAGGGACAAACTACGAGCAGTACTTC.

The chain carries TRBV27 and TRBJ2-7, with 7 bases aligning to TRBD2. CDR1 is MNHEY and CDR2 is SMNVEV in the germline V gene (reference sequence). This CDR3 region has 16 residues. V trimming: 6 bases; J trimming: 2 bases; junction bases outside the gene matches: 13. The chain's CDR3 is CASRSVLAGFPYEQYF. Written as DNA, the CDR3 is TGTGCCAGCAGATCGGTTTTAGCGGGCTTCCCCTACGAGCAGTACTTC.

This chain connects TRBV19 to TRBJ2-5, with D perhaps TRBD1 or TRBD2 (6 bases each). The CDR3 runs 16 residues. The germline CDR1 and CDR2 sequences are LNHDA and SQIVND (reference sequence). Trimming removed 4 bases from V and 4 bases from J, with 19 bases in between. The chain's CDR3 is CASSTQRLRGLETQYF. The CDR3 DNA sequence: TGTGCCAGTAGTACCCAGAGGCTACGGGGGCTAGAGACCCAGTACTTC.

The rearrangement links TRBV30 to TRBJ1-1; D gene unclear. Germline CDR1 GTSNPN, CDR2 SVGIG (reference sequence). CDR3 length: 15 residues. V lost 4 bases and J 3 bases, leaving 18 bases between the germline ends. This CDR3 is CAWKTKWARDTEAFF. The DNA for the CDR3 is TGTGCCTGGAAGACTAAATGGGCTCGGGACACTGAAGCTTTCTTT.

The rearrangement uses TRBV4-2 and TRBJ2-7; 11 nucleotides align to TRBD2. The CDR3 extends over 18 amino acids. Germline assignment: CDR1 LGHNA and CDR2 YNFKEQ. V gave up 1 base and J gave up 6 bases; unmatched junction bases: 14. For the CDR3, the DNA is TGTGCCAGCAGCCAAGCCCGGGGGGCTAGCGGGAGGACGGGCGAGCAGTACTTC. It codes for CASSQARGASGRTGEQYF.

V and J are TRBV18 and TRBJ2-5; possible D gene TRBD1, 5 bases. The CDR3 length is 15 residues. V was trimmed by 2 bases and J by 4 bases, leaving 14 bases between them. Germline V CDR1 and CDR2: KGHSH, LQKENI. The CDR3 coding sequence is TGTGCCAGCTCACCAACGGACAACGATGGAGAGACCCAGTACTTC. Amino acids: CASSPTDNDGETQYF.

CDR3 in DNA: TGTGCCAGCAGCTTGTCACTAGCGGGGATAAGTAACACCGGGGAGCTGTTTTTT. This sequence encodes CASSLSLAGISNTGELFF. The chain has TRBV5-6 and TRBJ2-2; 10 positions match TRBD2. The CDR3 runs to 18 residues. Trimming took 1 base from V and 2 from J; bases not matched to a gene: 8. Germline CDR1 SGHDT, CDR2 YYEEEE. Combining the CDR3 with reference TRBV5-6 and TRBJ2-2 gives the whole variable domain DAGVTQSPTHLIKTRGQQVTLRCSPKSGHDTVSWYQQALGQGPQFIFQYYEEEERQRGNFPDRFSGHQFPNYSSELNVNALLLGDSALYLCASSLSLAGISNTGELFFGEGSRLTVL.

V gene TRBV6-5 combines with J gene TRBJ1-1; D perhaps matches TRBD1 (5 bases). The CDR3 runs 13 residues. Deletions cut 7 bases from V and 0 bases from J, with 9 bases between. The germline CDR1 and CDR2 sequences are MNHEY and SVGAGI. For the CDR3, the DNA is TGTGCCAGCACGCGCAGGGTGAACACTGAAGCTTTCTTT. Amino acids: CASTRRVNTEAFF.

The V call is TRBV5-1, the J call TRBJ1-1, with TRBD1 identical over 10 bases. Germline assignment: CDR1 SGHRS and CDR2 YFSETQ. The CDR3 has 16 amino acids. With 4 bases clipped from V and 4 bases from J, the junction kept 10 bases outside the gene matches. CDR3 residues: CASSPGTGEMGTEAFF. Written as DNA, the CDR3 is TGCGCCAGCAGCCCCGGGACAGGGGAGATGGGCACTGAAGCTTTCTTT.

J is TRBJ1-4 and V is TRBV4-1, with D possibly TRBD1 on 5 matching bases. The CDR3 loop spans 15 amino acids. With 0 bases removed from V and 8 bases from J, the gap between germline ends came to 13 bases. Germline values: CDR1 MGHRA, CDR2 YSYEKL. The CDR3 nucleotides read TGCGCCAGCAGCCAAGACCCAGGGCCAGGAGAAAAACTGTTTTTT. Protein sequence: CASSQDPGPGEKLFF.

The chain combines TRBV29-1 with TRBJ1-2, with D perhaps TRBD1 (6 bases). The CDR3 covers 17 residues. V lost 7 bases and J lost 3, with 27 bases in between. Germline loops: CDR1 SQVTM, CDR2 ANQGSEA. CDR3 residues: CSGGRFGAGGADYGYTF. CDR3 sequence (DNA): TGCAGCGGCGGGCGTTTCGGGGCGGGGGGCGCTGACTATGGCTACACCTTC. The full variable domain, with the rest looked up from reference TRBV29-1 and TRBJ1-2, is SAVISQKPSRDICQRGTSLTIQCQVDSQVTMMFWYRQQPGQSLTLIATANQGSEATYESGFVIDKFPISRPNLTFSTLTVSNMSPEDSSIYLCSGGRFGAGGADYGYTFGSGTRLTVV.

This clone was counted a few times. The chain has TRBV21-1 and TRBJ2-7; the listed D gene, TRBD2, was not tested against the DNA. TRBV21-1 is noted as a pseudogene. This CDR3 comprises 15 residues. As DNA, the CDR3 is TGTGCCAGCATCCGCAAGACTAGCGGGAGCTACGAGCAGTACTTC. It is translated as CASIRKTSGSYEQYF.

The chain carries TRBV27 and TRBJ2-1; tentative D call: TRBD1 (6 bases). CDR3 length: 14 residues. From germline, CDR1 is MNHEY and CDR2 SMNVEV (reference sequence). The V end was cut by 5 bases, the J end by 10 bases, with 18 bases between. In DNA form, the CDR3 reads TGTGCCAGCAGTCGGTCAGGGGCGATGGGGGAGCAGTTCTTC. As protein: CASSRSGAMGEQFF.

This clone has just a few counts. The chain joins TRBV19 to TRBJ2-7; 7 nucleotides align to TRBD2. Looked up from germline, CDR1 is LNHDA and CDR2 is SQIVND (reference sequence). CDR3 length: 15 amino acids. The junction had 4 bases not matched to a gene; V was cut back by 2 bases and J by 0 bases. CDR3 amino acids: CASSIRPGGSYEQYF. CDR3 sequence (DNA): TGTGCCAGTAGTATACGGCCGGGGGGCTCCTACGAGCAGTACTTC.